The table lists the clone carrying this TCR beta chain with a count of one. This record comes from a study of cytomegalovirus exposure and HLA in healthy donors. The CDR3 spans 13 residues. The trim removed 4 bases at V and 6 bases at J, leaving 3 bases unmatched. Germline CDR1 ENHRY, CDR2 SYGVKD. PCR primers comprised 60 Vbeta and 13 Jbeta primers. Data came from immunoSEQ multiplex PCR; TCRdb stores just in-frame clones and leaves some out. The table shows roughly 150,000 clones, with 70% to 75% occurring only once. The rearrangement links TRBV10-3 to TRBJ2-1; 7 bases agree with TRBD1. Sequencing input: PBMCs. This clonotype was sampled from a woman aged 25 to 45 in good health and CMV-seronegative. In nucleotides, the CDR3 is TGTGCCATCAGTGGACAGGGCTCCAATGAGCAGTTCTTC. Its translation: CAISGQGSNEQFF.